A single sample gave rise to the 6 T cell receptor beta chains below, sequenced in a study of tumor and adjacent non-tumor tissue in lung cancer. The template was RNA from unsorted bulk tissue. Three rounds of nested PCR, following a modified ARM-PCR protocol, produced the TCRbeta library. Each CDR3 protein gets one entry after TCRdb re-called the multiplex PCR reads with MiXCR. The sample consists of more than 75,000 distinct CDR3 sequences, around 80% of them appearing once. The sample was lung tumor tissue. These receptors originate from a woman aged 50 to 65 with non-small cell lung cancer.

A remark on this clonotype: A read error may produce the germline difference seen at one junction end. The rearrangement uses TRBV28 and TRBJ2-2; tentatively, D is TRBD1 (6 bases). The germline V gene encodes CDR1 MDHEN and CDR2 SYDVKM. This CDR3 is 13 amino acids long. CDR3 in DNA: TGTGCCAGCGGTCAGGGGAACATCGGGGAGCTGTTTTTT. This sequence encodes CASGQGNIGELFF.

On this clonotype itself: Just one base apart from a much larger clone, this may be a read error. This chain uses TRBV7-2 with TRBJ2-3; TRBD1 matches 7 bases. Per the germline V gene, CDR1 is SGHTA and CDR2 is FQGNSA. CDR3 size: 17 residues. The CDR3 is CASSQGVAGAPTYTQYF. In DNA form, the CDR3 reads TGTGCCAGCAGCCAGGGGGTCGCAGGGGCCCCCACATATACGCAGTATTTT.

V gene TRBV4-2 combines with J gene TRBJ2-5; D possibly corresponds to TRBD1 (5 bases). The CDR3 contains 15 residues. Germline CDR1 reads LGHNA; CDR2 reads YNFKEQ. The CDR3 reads CARSQVYRRGETQYF. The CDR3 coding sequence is TGTGCTAGAAGCCAAGTTTACAGGAGAGGAGAGACCCAGTACTTC.

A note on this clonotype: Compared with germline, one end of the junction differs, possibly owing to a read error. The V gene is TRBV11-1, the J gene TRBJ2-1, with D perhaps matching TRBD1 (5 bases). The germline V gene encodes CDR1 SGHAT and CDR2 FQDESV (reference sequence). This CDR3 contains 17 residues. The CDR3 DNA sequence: TGTGCCAGCAGCAAACACTTTTCTGGACAAAACTACAATAAGCAGTTGTTC. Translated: CASSKHFSGQNYNKQLF. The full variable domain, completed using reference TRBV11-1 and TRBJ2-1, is EAEVAQSPRYKITEKSQAVAFWCDPISGHATLYWYRQILGQGPELLVQFQDESVVDDSQLPKDRFSAERLKGVDSTLKIQPAELGDSAMYLCASSKHFSGQNYNKQLFGPGTRLTVL.

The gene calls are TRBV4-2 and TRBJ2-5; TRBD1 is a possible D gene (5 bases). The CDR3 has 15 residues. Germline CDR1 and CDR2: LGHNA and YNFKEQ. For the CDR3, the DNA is TGTGTTAGCAGCCAAGTCTGCGGCAGGGAAGAGACCCAGTACTTC. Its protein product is CVSSQVCGREETQYF.

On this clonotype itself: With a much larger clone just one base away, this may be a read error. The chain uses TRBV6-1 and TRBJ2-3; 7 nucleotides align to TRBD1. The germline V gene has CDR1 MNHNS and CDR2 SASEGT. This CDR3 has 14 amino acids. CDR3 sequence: CACSLDRYSDTQYF. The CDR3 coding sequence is TGTGCCTGCAGTCTGGACAGGTACTCAGATACGCAGTATTTT.